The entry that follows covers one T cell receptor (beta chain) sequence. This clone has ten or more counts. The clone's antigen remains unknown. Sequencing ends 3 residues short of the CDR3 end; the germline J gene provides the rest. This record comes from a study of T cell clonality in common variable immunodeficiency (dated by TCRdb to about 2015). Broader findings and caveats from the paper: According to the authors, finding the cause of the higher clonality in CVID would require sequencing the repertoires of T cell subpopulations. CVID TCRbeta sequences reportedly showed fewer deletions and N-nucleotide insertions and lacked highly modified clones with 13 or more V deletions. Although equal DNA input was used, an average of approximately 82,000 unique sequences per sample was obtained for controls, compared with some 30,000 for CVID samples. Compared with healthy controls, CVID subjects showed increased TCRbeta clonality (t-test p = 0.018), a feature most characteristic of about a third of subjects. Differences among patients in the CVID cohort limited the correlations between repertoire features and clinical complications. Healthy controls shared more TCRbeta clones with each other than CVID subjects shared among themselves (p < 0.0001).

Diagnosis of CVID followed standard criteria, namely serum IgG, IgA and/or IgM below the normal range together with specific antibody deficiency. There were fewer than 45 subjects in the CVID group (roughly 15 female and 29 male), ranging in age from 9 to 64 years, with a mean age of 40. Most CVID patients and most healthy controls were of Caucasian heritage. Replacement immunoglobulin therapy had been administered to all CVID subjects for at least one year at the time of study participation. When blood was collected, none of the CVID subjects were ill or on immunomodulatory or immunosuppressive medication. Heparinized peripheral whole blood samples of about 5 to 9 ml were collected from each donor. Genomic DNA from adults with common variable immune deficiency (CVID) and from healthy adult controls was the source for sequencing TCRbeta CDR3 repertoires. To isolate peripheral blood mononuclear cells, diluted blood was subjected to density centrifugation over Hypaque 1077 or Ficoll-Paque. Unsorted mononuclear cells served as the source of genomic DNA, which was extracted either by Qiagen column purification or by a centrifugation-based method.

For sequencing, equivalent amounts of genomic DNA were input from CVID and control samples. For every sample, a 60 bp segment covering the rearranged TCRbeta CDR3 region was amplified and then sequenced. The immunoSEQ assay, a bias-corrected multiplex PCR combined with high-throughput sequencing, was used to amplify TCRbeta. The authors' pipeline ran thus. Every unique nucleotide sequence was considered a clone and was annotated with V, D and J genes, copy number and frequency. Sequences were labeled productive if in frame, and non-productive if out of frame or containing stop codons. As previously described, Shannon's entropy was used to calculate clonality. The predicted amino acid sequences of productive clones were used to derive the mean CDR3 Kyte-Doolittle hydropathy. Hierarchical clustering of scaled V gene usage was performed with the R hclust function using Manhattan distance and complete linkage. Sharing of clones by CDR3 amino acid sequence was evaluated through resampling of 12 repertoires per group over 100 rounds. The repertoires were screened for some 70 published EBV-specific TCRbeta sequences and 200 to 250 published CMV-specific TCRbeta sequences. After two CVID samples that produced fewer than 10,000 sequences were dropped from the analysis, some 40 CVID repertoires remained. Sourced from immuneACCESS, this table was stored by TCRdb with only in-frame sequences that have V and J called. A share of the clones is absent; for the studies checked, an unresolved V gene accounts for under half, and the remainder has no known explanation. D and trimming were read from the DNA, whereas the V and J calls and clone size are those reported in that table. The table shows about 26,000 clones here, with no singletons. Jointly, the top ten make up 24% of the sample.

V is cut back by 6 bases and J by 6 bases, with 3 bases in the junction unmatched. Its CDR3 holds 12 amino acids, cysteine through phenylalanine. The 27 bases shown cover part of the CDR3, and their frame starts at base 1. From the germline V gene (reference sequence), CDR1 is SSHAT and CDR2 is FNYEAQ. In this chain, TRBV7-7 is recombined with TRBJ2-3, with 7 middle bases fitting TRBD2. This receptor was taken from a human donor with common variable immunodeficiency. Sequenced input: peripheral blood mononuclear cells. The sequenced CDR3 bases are TGTGCCAGCAGTTACGGGGGGGATACG. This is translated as CASSYGGDT. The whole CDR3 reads CASSYGGDTQYF.